Listed here are 4 T cell receptor beta chains from one sample, sequenced in a study of Ad26.COV2.S vaccination and SARS-CoV-2 variants (dated by TCRdb to about 2021). The library relied on the immunoSEQ multiplex PCR assay. As stored in TCRdb, this immuneACCESS dataset retains in-frame rearrangements with V and J assigned. A fraction of the clones does not appear; measured against another copy, unresolved V genes explain less than half of the discrepancy, and the remainder lacks a known reason. The sample includes some 340,000 clones, with around 84% observed a single time. The top ten clones comprise around 2% of the sample. In light of the paper, this sample's treatment or condition label describes: over 15 received Ad26.COV2.S at low or high dose, single or two shots; about 5 received placebo; per-sample allocation not given. Repertoires of vaccine and placebo recipients were sequenced from samples collected on day 63 after the first injection.

Sequencing used peripheral blood, obtained in a trial of Ad26.COV2.S vaccine versus placebo. These receptors originate from a person between 18 and 65 years old who received the Ad26.COV2.S COVID-19 vaccine or a placebo.

This rearrangement joins TRBV6-6 to TRBJ2-7; D gene ambiguous. There are 15 residues in the CDR3. Germline CDR1 MNHNY, CDR2 SVGAGI (reference sequence). The V and J ends lost 2 bases and 3 bases respectively, with 14 bases between them. CDR3 coding DNA: TGTGCCAGCAGTTACCGAGGCGACGGCAGCTACGAGCAGTACTTC. Translation gives CASSYRGDGSYEQYF.

This clone came up once. V and J are TRBV9 and TRBJ2-2, with D perhaps assigned TRBD1 or TRBD2 (6 bases each). Germline V CDR1 and CDR2: SGDLS, YYNGEE. V lost 3 bases and J lost 2, with 11 bases in between. This CDR3 region has 15 residues. The CDR3 region is CASSGGAHNTGELFF. The CDR3 bases are TGTGCCAGCAGCGGGGGGGCGCATAACACCGGGGAGCTGTTTTTT.

The genes are TRBV29-1 and TRBJ1-1; 8 bases are a match to TRBD1. Germline assignment: CDR1 SQVTM and CDR2 ANQGSEA. J lost 3 bases, V lost 6 bases, and 6 bases had no gene match. This CDR3 is built from 13 residues. The CDR3 DNA is TGCAGCGTACGGACAGGGAGGGACACTGAAGCTTTCTTT. Protein: CSVRTGRDTEAFF.

The chain recombines TRBV5-1 with TRBJ1-1, with TRBD1 matching over 7 bases. Germline V gene data show CDR1 as SGHRS and CDR2 as YFSETQ. Trimming at V came to 4 bases and at J to 6 bases, leaving 15 bases not matched to a gene. The CDR3 loop spans 16 amino acids. The CDR3 here is CASSIRGEGAISEAFF. CDR3 sequence (DNA): TGCGCCAGCAGCATCCGCGGGGAGGGGGCGATCTCTGAAGCTTTCTTT. Filled out from reference TRBV5-1 and TRBJ1-1, the complete variable domain reads KAGVTQTPRYLIKTRGQQVTLSCSPISGHRSVSWYQQTPGQGLQFLFEYFSETQRNKGNFPGRFSGRQFSNSRSEMNVSTLELGDSALYLCASSIRGEGAISEAFFGQGTRLTVV.